Each of the 9 T cell receptor beta chains below was sequenced from the same sample in a study of blood T cell repertoires in COVID-19 (dated by TCRdb to 2020 to 2021). The library was made by the immunoSEQ multiplex PCR assay. Drawn from immuneACCESS, this table holds only the in-frame rearrangements with V and J called that TCRdb kept. Clones are partly lost; checked studies trace under half to an unresolved V gene and leave the rest unexplained. Present in this sample are over 85,000 clones, about 90% of which were seen just once. Of the sample, 4% to 4.5% is held by the ten largest clones. The sequenced sample was peripheral blood. The receptors here all came from a human donor with COVID-19, enrolled during active disease. The donor label of this sample is uncertain.

This sequence joins TRBV25-1 and TRBJ2-1; TRBD2 matches at 11 bases. This CDR3 contains 16 residues. Germline CDR1 and CDR2: MGHDK and SYGVNS. The V and J ends lost 5 bases and 2 bases, in that order; junction bases with no gene match: 5. DNA of the CDR3: TGTGCCAGCAGTACTAGCGGGAGCAACCCCTACAATGAGCAGTTCTTC. Translating it yields CASSTSGSNPYNEQFF.

V gene TRBV6-1 combines with J gene TRBJ1-4; 7 bases map to TRBD1. CDR1 MNHNS and CDR2 SASEGT come from the germline V gene. The CDR3 contains 16 residues. V dropped 1 base and J dropped 4; count of bases not matched to a gene: 6. The CDR3 region is CASSEVGTVDNEKLFF. CDR3 in DNA: TGTGCCAGCAGTGAAGTCGGGACAGTAGATAATGAAAAACTGTTTTTT.

The V and J genes are TRBV4-2 and TRBJ1-4, with D hard to call. CDR3 size: 14 residues. The germline CDR1 and CDR2 sequences are LGHNA and YNFKEQ. V shed 2 bases and J shed 5 bases, with 9 bases lying between them. CDR3 sequence (DNA): TGTGCCAGCAGCCAACTCATCAGGAATGAAAAACTGTTTTTT. Translating gives CASSQLIRNEKLFF.

With regard to this clone: Other DNA sequences from this sample encode an identical CDR3 as well. The V call is TRBV12-3 or TRBV12-4, the J call TRBJ1-2; maybe TRBD1 (5 bases). This CDR3 has 12 amino acids. V was cut by 5 bases and J by 4 bases, with 8 bases left in between. The CDR3 nucleotides are TGTGCCAGCAGTCTAACAGGCTATGGCTACACCTTC. As protein: CASSLTGYGYTF.

The sample holds a few counts of this clone. J is TRBJ1-1 and V is TRBV5-1; possibly TRBD1 for D (5 bases). The CDR3 sequence is 14 residues long. CDR1 and CDR2 (germline): SGHRS, YFSETQ. Trimming stripped 3 bases from V and 4 bases from J, with 13 bases between. CDR3 loop: CASSSRGEGTEAFF. DNA of the CDR3: TGCGCCAGCAGCTCTCGGGGGGAAGGCACTGAAGCTTTCTTT.

For the CDR3, the DNA is TGTGCCAGCAGCCCCGAGGGCTCAGGATATGGCTACACCTTC. It codes for CASSPEGSGYGYTF. The J gene is TRBJ1-2, the V gene TRBV6-5; D remains unclear. The CDR3 extends over 14 amino acids. Between the trimmed V and J ends, which lost 6 bases and 5 bases, there was a span of 16 bases. Germline CDR1 reads MNHEY; CDR2 reads SVGAGI.

This chain links TRBV29-1 with TRBJ1-1; a possible D gene is TRBD1 (5 bases). The length of the CDR3 is 14 residues. The V end lost 6 bases, the J end lost 3 bases, and 17 bases lay between the germline ends. Germline CDR1 reads SQVTM; CDR2 reads ANQGSEA. CDR3 in amino acids: CSVTVGQVYTEAFF. The CDR3 coding sequence is TGCAGCGTCACCGTGGGGCAGGTGTACACTGAAGCTTTCTTT.

This chain connects TRBV4-1 to TRBJ2-3; D perhaps matches TRBD2 (5 bases). Trimming took off 0 bases at V and 1 base at J, with 11 bases between the two ends. Germline assignment: CDR1 MGHRA and CDR2 YSYEKL. The CDR3 totals 16 residues. The CDR3 here is CASSQEVWGGTDTQYF. The CDR3 DNA reads TGCGCCAGCAGCCAAGAGGTCTGGGGAGGCACAGATACGCAGTATTTT.

This chain joins TRBV18 and TRBJ2-7, with a tentative D call TRBD1 (7 bases). Between the trimmed V and J ends, which lost 0 bases and 2 bases, there was a span of 11 bases. Germline V CDR1 and CDR2: KGHSH, LQKENI. There are 15 residues in the CDR3. Here the CDR3 reads CASSPPAGQTYEQYF. DNA for the CDR3: TGTGCCAGCTCACCACCGGCGGGACAGACCTACGAGCAGTACTTC. The full variable domain, with the rest looked up from reference TRBV18 and TRBJ2-7, is NAGVMQNPRHLVRRRGQEARLRCSPMKGHSHVYWYRQLPEEGLKFMVYLQKENIIDESGMPKERFSAEFPKEGPSILRIQQVVRGDSAAYFCASSPPAGQTYEQYFGPGTRLTVT.